The present entry profiles one T cell receptor (beta chain) with its context. Its specificity is unknown. The record originates from a study of CXCR3-negative and CXCR3-positive naive CD8 T cells. Notes on the study in general: More hydrophobic TRB CDR3s occurred in CXCR3-positive than in CXCR3-negative naive cells. Similar TRBV-TRBJ gene usage was seen in naive CXCR3-negative and CXCR3-positive cells, but not in memory cells.

Phenotypically, naive CD8+ T cells corresponded to CD45RO-CCR7+CD27+CD95-. Libraries were UMI-labeled 5' RACE TRB cDNA. TCRdb re-called the 5' RACE reads, yielding one record per CDR3 amino acid sequence without DNA. Its table records around 81,000 distinct CDR3 sequences. Germline assignment: CDR1 LGHDT and CDR2 YNNKEL (reference sequence). The length of the CDR3 is 20 residues. J is TRBJ2-1 and V is TRBV3-1; TCRdb picks TRBD2, but there is no DNA to check that call. Material: naive CXCR3- CD8+ T cells from blood. The sample's subset: CD45RO-CCR7+CD27+CD95- naive CD8+ T cells lacking CXCR3 (TNR3-). This TCR was sampled from a human donor in good health. Some clones in this sample may be carry-over from other donors' samples. Here the CDR3 reads CASSQGKGLDGWSSYNEQFF.